This T cell receptor (beta chain) comes out of a study of cytomegalovirus exposure and HLA in healthy donors. This clone was counted between two and nine times. Antigen unknown. Researchers ran the PCR with 60 Vbeta and 13 Jbeta primers. Assay: immunoSEQ multiplex PCR; the TCRdb copy retains only in-frame clones and omits some. The table lists 90,000 to 120,000 clones, over 80% of them singletons, with less than 3.5% in the top ten. This CDR3 contains 14 residues. Germline V gene sequence: CDR1 SNHLY, CDR2 FYNNEI. The V end was cut by 5 bases, the J end by 3 bases, with 11 bases between. Healthy people donating bone marrow made up the donors. Study-wide findings and caveats: Later work found that TCR association rates differed between HLA loci; DRB1 had the most and HLA-C the fewest.

The V gene is TRBV2, the J gene TRBJ1-5, with D perhaps matching TRBD1 (6 bases). Material: PBMCs. This clonotype originated in a man in his thirties or forties in good health and CMV-seropositive. The CDR3: CASSLQGLNQPQHF. The CDR3 nucleotides read TGTGCCAGCAGTCTCCAGGGGCTCAATCAGCCCCAGCATTTT. Based on the CDR3 plus reference TRBV2 and TRBJ1-5, the full variable domain is EPEVTQTPSHQVTQMGQEVILRCVPISNHLYFYWYRQILGQKVEFLVSFYNNEISEKSEIFDDQFSVERPDGSNFTLKIRSTKLEDSAMYFCASSLQGLNQPQHFGDGTRLSIL.